This T cell receptor (beta chain) originates from a study of T cells after yellow fever vaccination. Whole-study context: Where fractions had low cell numbers, libraries were prepared from them with the SMART-Seq v4 Ultra Low Input RNA kit.

This clonotype was picked up many times. TCRdb reanalysed the 5' RACE reads using MiXCR and keeps one entry per CDR3 protein. In the table there are 200,000 or so distinct CDR3 sequences, around 6.7% of which are singletons. Material: CD4+ T cells sorted from PBMCs, obtained on the day of the yellow fever booster vaccination. The TCR sequence derives from a man aged 25-45 years who received the YFV17D yellow fever vaccine.

The CDR3 sequence: CASSSPVVVLEQFF. CDR3 sequence (DNA): TGTGCCAGCAGCTCCCCTGTTGTAGTCCTTGAGCAGTTCTTC. The chain employs TRBV7-9 and TRBJ2-1; D gene uncertain. The CDR3 is 14 residues long. V was clipped by 4 bases and J by 9 bases, with 16 bases between them. The germline V gene encodes CDR1 SEHNR and CDR2 FQNEAQ (reference sequence).